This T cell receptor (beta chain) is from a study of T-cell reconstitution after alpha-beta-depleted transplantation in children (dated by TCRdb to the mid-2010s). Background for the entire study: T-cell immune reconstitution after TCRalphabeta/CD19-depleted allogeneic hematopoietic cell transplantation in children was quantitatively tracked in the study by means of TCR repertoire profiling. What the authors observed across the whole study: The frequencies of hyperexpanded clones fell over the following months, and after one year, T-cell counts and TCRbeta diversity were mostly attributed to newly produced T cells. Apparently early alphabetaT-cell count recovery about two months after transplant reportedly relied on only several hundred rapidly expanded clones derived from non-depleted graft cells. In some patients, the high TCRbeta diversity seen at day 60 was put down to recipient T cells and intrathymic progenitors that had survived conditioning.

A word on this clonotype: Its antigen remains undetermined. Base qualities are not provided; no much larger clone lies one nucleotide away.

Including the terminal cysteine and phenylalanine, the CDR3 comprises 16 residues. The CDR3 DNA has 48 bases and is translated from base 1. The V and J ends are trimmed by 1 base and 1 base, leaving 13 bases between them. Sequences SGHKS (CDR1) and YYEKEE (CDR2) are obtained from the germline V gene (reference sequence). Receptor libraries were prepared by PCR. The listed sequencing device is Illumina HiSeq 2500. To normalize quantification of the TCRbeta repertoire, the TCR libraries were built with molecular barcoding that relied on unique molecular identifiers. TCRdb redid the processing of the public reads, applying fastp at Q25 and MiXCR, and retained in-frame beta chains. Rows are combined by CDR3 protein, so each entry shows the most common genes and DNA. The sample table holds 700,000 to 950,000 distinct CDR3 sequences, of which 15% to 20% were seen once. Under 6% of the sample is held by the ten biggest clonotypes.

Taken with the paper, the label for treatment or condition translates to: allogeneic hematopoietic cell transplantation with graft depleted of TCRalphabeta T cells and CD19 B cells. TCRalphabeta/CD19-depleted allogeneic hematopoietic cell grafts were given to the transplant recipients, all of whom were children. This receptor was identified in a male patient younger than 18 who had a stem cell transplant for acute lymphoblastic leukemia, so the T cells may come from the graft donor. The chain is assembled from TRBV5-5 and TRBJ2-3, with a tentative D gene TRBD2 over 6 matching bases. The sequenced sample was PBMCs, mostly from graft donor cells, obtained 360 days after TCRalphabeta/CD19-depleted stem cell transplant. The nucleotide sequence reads TGTGCCAGCAGCTTGCCAAGCGGCGGGGGCACAGATACGCAGTATTTT. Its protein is CASSLPSGGGTDTQYF.